The 23 T cell receptor beta chains reported below all come from one sample, sequenced in a study of blood T cell repertoires in COVID-19. Generated by immunoSEQ multiplex PCR, the TCRdb table keeps only in-frame clones and is missing some. The data hold 160,000 or so clones, with around 81% observed a single time. The specimen sequenced was peripheral blood. The receptors were gathered from a man aged 55 to 70 with active or convalescent COVID-19.

Written as DNA, the CDR3 is TGTGCCAGCAGCCAAGCTCCCTCTGGAAACACCATATATTTT. This codes for CASSQAPSGNTIYF. The chain has TRBV3-1 (or the pseudogene TRBV3-2) and TRBJ1-3; D not resolved. Germline CDR1 LGHDT, CDR2 YNNKEL (reference sequence). V gave up 1 base and J gave up 0 bases, with 4 bases separating them. CDR3 size: 14 residues.

V is TRBV12-5 and J is TRBJ1-2; D possibly corresponds to TRBD1 (6 bases). The V end lost 1 base, the J end lost 4 bases, and 10 bases lay between the germline ends. This CDR3 is built from 14 residues. Germline assignment: CDR1 LGHNT and CDR2 FRNRAP. CDR3 amino acids: CASGLGDRSYGYTF. The CDR3 nucleotides are TGTGCTAGTGGTTTGGGTGACAGGTCCTATGGCTACACCTTC.

The CDR3 DNA is TGTGCCAGCAGTTACTCGCTGGGGGCTGCTAATGAAAAACTGTTTTTT. This codes for CASSYSLGAANEKLFF. This chain connects TRBV6-5 to TRBJ1-4; D is perhaps TRBD1 (6 bases). Trimming took 0 bases from V and 3 from J, leaving 11 bases between them. The CDR3 totals 16 residues. CDR1 and CDR2 (germline): MNHEY, SVGAGI.

V is TRBV3-1 (or the pseudogene TRBV3-2) and J is TRBJ2-2, with D possibly matching TRBD2 (6 bases). The CDR3 loop spans 14 amino acids. V was clipped by 4 bases and J by 5 bases, with 11 bases between them. The V gene's germline CDR1 is LGHDT and CDR2 YNNKEL (reference sequence). In DNA form, the CDR3 reads TGTGCCAGCAGCCTTCTGGCGGGGACCGGGGAGCTGTTTTTT. The encoded protein is CASSLLAGTGELFF.

V gene TRBV11-3 combines with J gene TRBJ2-1; tentatively, D is TRBD2 (5 bases). Trimming stripped 4 bases from V and 5 bases from J, with 15 bases between. CDR1 is SGHNT, CDR2 YENEEA, per germline. CDR3 size: 15 residues. CDR3 protein: CASSSDGNQNNEQFF. CDR3 nucleotide sequence: TGTGCCAGCAGCTCGGACGGGAACCAAAACAATGAGCAGTTCTTC.

A single count supports this clone. The chain carries TRBV18 and TRBJ1-4; D call uncertain. From germline, CDR1 is KGHSH and CDR2 LQKENI. Deletions cut 3 bases from V and 7 bases from J, with 12 bases between. This CDR3 spans 14 amino acids. Here the CDR3 DNA reads TGTGCCAGCTCACCCGGGTGGCAAGGTGAAAAACTGTTTTTT. This translates into CASSPGWQGEKLFF.

V is TRBV2 and J is TRBJ1-1; D not certain. V dropped 5 bases and J dropped 1 base, with 11 bases sitting between them. The CDR3 runs to 14 residues. Germline lookup yields CDR1 SNHLY and CDR2 FYNNEI. Here the CDR3 reads CASSLYQANTEAFF. CDR3 in DNA: TGTGCCAGCAGTCTATATCAGGCGAACACTGAAGCTTTCTTT.

The CDR3 DNA is TGTGCCAGCAGCGGACAGGGAGCGAACACCGGGGAGCTGTTTTTT. As protein: CASSGQGANTGELFF. This chain uses TRBV7-8 with TRBJ2-2; 8 bases are a match to TRBD1. Germline CDR1 SGHVS, CDR2 FQNEAQ. Germline trimming cut 5 bases from V and 0 bases from J; bases unmatched to any gene: 2. CDR3 length: 15 residues.

The chain has TRBV18 and TRBJ2-7, with D tentatively TRBD2 (5 bases). Per the germline V gene, CDR1 is KGHSH and CDR2 is LQKENI. The CDR3 contains 12 residues. V was pared by 6 bases and J by 0 bases, with 6 bases between. The DNA for the CDR3 is TGTGCCAGCTCGAGGGACTCCTACGAGCAGTACTTC. This gives the protein CASSRDSYEQYF.

V and J are TRBV10-3 and TRBJ2-4; 8 bases agree with TRBD1. The germline CDR1 and CDR2 sequences are ENHRY and SYGVKD. This CDR3 comprises 15 residues. V shed 4 bases and J 2 bases; nucleotides not matched to a gene: 4. The CDR3 spells CAISGQGATKNIQYF. CDR3 sequence (DNA): TGTGCCATCAGTGGCCAGGGGGCGACCAAAAACATTCAGTACTTC.

This clone came up a few times. The chain joins TRBV5-6 to TRBJ2-3, with 7 bases that match TRBD1. Trimming at V came to 5 bases and at J to 2 bases, leaving 8 bases not matched to a gene. CDR1 is SGHDT, CDR2 YYEEEE, per germline. The CDR3 totals 15 residues. CDR3 amino acids: CASRETGPPTDTQYF. Written as DNA, the CDR3 is TGTGCCAGCAGAGAGACAGGGCCTCCCACAGATACGCAGTATTTT.

The chain recombines TRBV18 with TRBJ1-5; D may be TRBD1 (6 bases). The V end was cut by 2 bases, the J end by 6 bases, with 20 bases between. The CDR3 is 17 amino acids. CDR1 KGHSH and CDR2 LQKENI come from the germline V gene. Here the CDR3 DNA reads TGTGCCAGCTCACCATTAGACTATGGGGGCCCTAGTCAGCCCCAGCATTTT. This sequence encodes CASSPLDYGGPSQPQHF.

The sample holds many counts of this clone. This sequence joins TRBV9 and TRBJ2-7; 7 positions agree with TRBD2. Losses at the gene ends were 0 bases for V and 5 bases for J; bases not matched to a gene: 5. The CDR3 sequence is 14 residues long. Germline values: CDR1 SGDLS, CDR2 YYNGEE. CDR3 residues: CASSVGWEGNEQYF. As DNA, the CDR3 is TGTGCCAGCAGCGTAGGTTGGGAGGGGAACGAGCAGTACTTC.

The CDR3 sequence: CASSANDGRGNEKLFF. CDR3 nucleotide sequence: TGTGCCAGCAGCGCAAACGATGGACGGGGTAATGAAAAACTGTTTTTT. The rearrangement joins TRBV9 to TRBJ1-4; D is unresolved. Trimming pared 3 bases from V and 4 bases from J, leaving 16 bases between. CDR1 and CDR2 (germline): SGDLS, YYNGEE. This CDR3 contains 16 residues.

The chain employs TRBV27 and TRBJ1-4; TRBD1 is a possible D gene (5 bases). The CDR3 loop spans 15 amino acids. Germline V lookup: CDR1 MNHEY, CDR2 SMNVEV (reference sequence). V lost 3 bases to trimming and J lost 0 bases, with 8 bases between them. The CDR3 is CASSFSGATNEKLFF. In nucleotides, the CDR3 is TGTGCCAGCAGTTTCTCGGGGGCAACTAATGAAAAACTGTTTTTT.

This clone has only one observation. This CDR3 reads CASSLAGRTSSYNEQFF. CDR3 DNA: TGCGCCAGCAGCTTGGCAGGGCGGACTAGCTCCTACAATGAGCAGTTCTTC. The rearrangement joins TRBV5-1 to TRBJ2-1, with 7 bases lining up with TRBD2. CDR1 is SGHRS and CDR2 is YFSETQ in the germline V gene. This CDR3 is built from 17 residues. J was trimmed by 0 bases and V by 0 bases; bases with no gene match: 6.

The gene calls are TRBV5-4 and TRBJ2-7, with 13 bases aligning to TRBD2. Per germline, CDR1 SGHNT and CDR2 YYREEE (reference sequence). The CDR3 length is 15 residues. V trimming: 3 bases; J trimming: 4 bases; junction bases outside the gene matches: 4. For the CDR3, the DNA is TGTGCCAGCAGCTACTGGACTAGCGGGAGATACGAGCAGTACTTC. It is translated as CASSYWTSGRYEQYF.

This chain's CDR3 is CASSSDVGNGYTF. The CDR3 DNA follows: TGTGCCAGCAGCTCGGACGTCGGGAATGGCTACACCTTC. V and J are TRBV7-9 and TRBJ1-2, with D unclear. Deletions cut 4 bases from V and 6 bases from J, with 12 bases between. Germline CDR1 is SEHNR and CDR2 is FQNEAQ (reference sequence). This CDR3 has 13 residues.

The chain is built from TRBV7-2 and TRBJ1-4; no clear D gene. The CDR3 runs 12 residues. The ends were cut back, 5 bases at V and 8 bases at J, with 9 bases in the middle. CDR1 and CDR2 (germline): SGHTA, FQGNSA. This CDR3 reads CASSPSDEKLFF. The DNA for the CDR3 is TGTGCCAGCAGCCCTAGTGACGAAAAACTGTTTTTT.

This clone was recorded at least ten times. The chain joins TRBV3-1 (or the pseudogene TRBV3-2) to TRBJ2-6, with D possibly TRBD1 on 5 matching bases. The CDR3 covers 14 residues. Germline CDR1 reads LGHDT; CDR2 reads YNNKEL (reference sequence). Trimming pared 4 bases from V and 3 bases from J, leaving 7 bases between. CDR3 residues: CASSLTGGANVLTF. Written as DNA, the CDR3 is TGTGCCAGCAGCCTTACAGGTGGGGCCAACGTCCTGACTTTC.

CDR3 DNA sequence: TGTGCCAGCAGCTTCCTCGGGACAGGGACAAACACCGGGGAGCTGTTTTTT. This sequence encodes CASSFLGTGTNTGELFF. The V call is TRBV7-6, the J call TRBJ2-2; 9 nucleotides align to TRBD1. With V trimmed by 3 bases and J by 2 bases, 7 bases remained unmatched. Germline-derived CDR1 and CDR2 are SGHVS and FNYEAQ. CDR3 length equals 17 residues.

This rearrangement joins TRBV10-1 to TRBJ1-1; D is unresolved. CDR3 size: 12 residues. The V and J ends lost 5 bases and 1 base respectively, with 5 bases between them. Germline V lookup: CDR1 WNHNN, CDR2 SYGVQD (reference sequence). CDR3: CASSRGNTEAFF. In DNA, the CDR3 is TGCGCCAGCAGTCGAGGGAACACTGAAGCTTTCTTT.

The chain uses TRBV18 and TRBJ2-2; D is possibly TRBD2 (6 bases). The ends were cut back, 4 bases at V and 2 bases at J, with 11 bases in the middle. There are 15 residues in the CDR3. Germline V gene sequence: CDR1 KGHSH, CDR2 LQKENI. CDR3 sequence reads: CASSREAGNTGELFF. The CDR3 region has the DNA TGTGCCAGCTCACGGGAGGCGGGCAACACCGGGGAGCTGTTTTTT.